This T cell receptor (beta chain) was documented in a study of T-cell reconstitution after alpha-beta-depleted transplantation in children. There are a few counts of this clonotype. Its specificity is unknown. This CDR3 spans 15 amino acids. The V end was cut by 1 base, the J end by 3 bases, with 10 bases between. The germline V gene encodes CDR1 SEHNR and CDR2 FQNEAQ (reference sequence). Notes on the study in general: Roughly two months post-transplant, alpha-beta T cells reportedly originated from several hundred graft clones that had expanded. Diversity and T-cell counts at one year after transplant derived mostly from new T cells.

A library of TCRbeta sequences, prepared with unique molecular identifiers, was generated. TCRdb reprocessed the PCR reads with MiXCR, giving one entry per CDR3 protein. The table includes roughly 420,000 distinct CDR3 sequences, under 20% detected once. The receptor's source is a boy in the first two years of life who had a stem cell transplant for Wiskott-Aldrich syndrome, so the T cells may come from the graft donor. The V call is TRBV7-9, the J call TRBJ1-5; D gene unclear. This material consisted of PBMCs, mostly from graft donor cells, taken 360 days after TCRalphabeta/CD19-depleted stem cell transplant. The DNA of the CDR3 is TGTGCCAGCAGCTTAGAGGGATTGTACAATCAGCCCCAGCATTTT. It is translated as CASSLEGLYNQPQHF.